These T cell receptor beta chains were read from a single sample in a study of control samples from healthy donors and cancer patients. Assay: immunoSEQ multiplex PCR; the TCRdb copy retains only in-frame clones and omits some. The table shows more than 10,000 clones, with about 92% occurring only once. Sequenced sample: PBMCs. All receptors come from a man at least 80 years old with lung cancer. CDR3s leave out the opening cysteine and the closing phenylalanine or tryptophan.

V gene: TRBV7-6
J gene: TRBJ1-6
CDR3 protein: ASSGGTLNSPLH

V gene: TRBV6-5
J gene: TRBJ2-2
CDR3 protein: ASSYPSAGGPGELF

V gene: TRBV5-6
J gene: TRBJ1-6
CDR3 protein: ASSQTRGPAPLH

V gene: TRBV15
J gene: TRBJ2-3
CDR3 protein: ATSETSGGDTQY

V gene: TRBV11-3
J gene: TRBJ2-1
CDR3 protein: ASSLAPTGGGYNEQF

V gene: TRBV3-1/TRBV3-2
J gene: TRBJ1-1
CDR3 protein: ASSQEEGQGNTEAF

V gene: TRBV18
J gene: TRBJ2-5
CDR3 protein: ASSTWTGAGTQY

V gene: TRBV7-8
J gene: TRBJ1-6
CDR3 protein: ASSLPEAPLH

V gene: TRBV7-2
J gene: TRBJ1-2
CDR3 protein: ASSLDRVYGYT

V gene: TRBV18
J gene: TRBJ1-1
CDR3 protein: ASSPPTLNTEAF

V gene: TRBV10-3
J gene: TRBJ1-3
CDR3 protein: AITRTGYLGNTIY

V gene: TRBV6-5
J gene: TRBJ1-6
CDR3 protein: ASSFSGGRGDSPLH

V gene: TRBV6-4
J gene: TRBJ2-3
CDR3 protein: ASSAYGTGGSDTQY

V gene: TRBV5-8
J gene: TRBJ1-2
CDR3 protein: ASSLGLLVTTPGDLGYT

V gene: TRBV7-9
J gene: TRBJ1-5
CDR3 protein: ASSPDGRAQH

V gene: TRBV6-2/TRBV6-3
J gene: TRBJ2-1
CDR3 protein: ASSYGISGYNEQF